The entry below describes one T cell receptor beta chain. Its antigen is undetermined. This entry comes from a study of beta chain features in type 1 diabetes. On the study more broadly: Investigators examined under 140 million sorted cells across all samples. Study-level points and caveats: Since sequencing was performed on cDNA, cells with high TCR expression could be over-represented. A moderate, significant TCRB CDR3 shortening appeared in type 1 diabetes across four CD4+ subsets. Any role of HLA type in TCRB rearrangement remained unresolved here.

Expressed TCRB transcripts were sequenced because the entire RNA isolate underwent reverse transcription. Some clones are missing from TCRdb's copy, which holds only in-frame ones; the method was immunoSEQ multiplex PCR. There are some 330,000 clones in the sample; around 10% occur only once, and more than 0.015% lies in the top ten. The CDR3 contains 13 residues. Germline CDR1 MNHEY, CDR2 SVGAGI. Between the trimmed V and J ends, which lost 6 bases and 5 bases, there was a span of 13 bases. The specimen sequenced was naive CD4+ T cells from blood. This receptor was taken from a young woman in good health. The chain recombines TRBV6-5 with TRBJ2-5, with a tentative D call TRBD1 (6 bases). The CDR3 region is CASRQQGSETQYF. CDR3 nucleotide sequence: TGTGCCAGCAGGCAACAGGGCTCGGAGACCCAGTACTTC.